The clone carrying this T cell receptor beta chain has only a few counts. Its target is not known. The same CDR3 can be traced to other DNA sequences in this sample. The source of the sample is a study of beta chain features in type 1 diabetes. Study at large: All samples together contributed approximately 100 million sorted cells for examination. Points from the study as a whole: Researchers reported that naive, central memory and Treg TCRB repertoires appeared more similar in patients than in healthy donors. VDJ junctions from patients with type 1 diabetes contained fewer insertions and more deletions. Shortening that was moderate but significant affected the TCRB CDR3s of Type 1 diabetes patients in all four CD4+ subsets.

All of the isolated RNA was reverse transcribed, so expressed TCRB transcripts were sequenced. Data came from immunoSEQ multiplex PCR; TCRdb stores just in-frame clones and leaves some out. The repertoire consists of a few hundred thousand clones, with around 21% occurring once and the leading ten covering less than 0.03%. The TCR originated in a woman in her forties with type 1 diabetes. Material for sequencing was naive CD4+ T cells from blood.

CDR3 sequence reads: CASSRGDTQYF. In DNA, the CDR3 is TGTGCCAGCAGCCGAGGGGATACGCAGTATTTT. The gene calls are TRBV7-9 and TRBJ2-3; D perhaps matches TRBD2 (5 bases). Germline V gives CDR1 SEHNR, CDR2 FQNEAQ (reference sequence). The CDR3 spans 11 residues. The V and J ends lost 5 bases and 6 bases respectively, with 6 bases between them.